A single sample is the source of the 21 T cell receptor beta chains below, sequenced in a study of T cell repertoires in cytomegalovirus infection. Each CDR3 protein is one row after TCRdb ran MiXCR on the reads. In the table there are about 110,000 distinct CDR3 sequences, around 10% of which are singletons. Antigen specificity for these receptors is unknown. The sequenced material came from PBMCs, sequenced either directly or after in vitro stimulation (not recorded which). Receptors were obtained from a human donor in good health (CMV status not recorded). Some clones in this sample may be carry-over from other donors' samples.

This clonotype was counted only a few times. V and J are TRBV5-4 and TRBJ2-7; 8 nucleotides line up with TRBD1. CDR3 length equals 15 residues. V lost 3 bases to trimming and J lost 5 bases; unmatched junction nucleotides: 10. Germline assignment: CDR1 SGHNT and CDR2 YYREEE (reference sequence). CDR3 residues: CASSSDRGVYNEQYV. CDR3 bases: TGTGCCAGCAGCTCAGACAGGGGTGTATACAACGAGCAGTACGTC.

This clonotype was detected many times. This chain joins TRBV12-3 or TRBV12-4 and TRBJ2-1; 12 bases map to TRBD2. Losses at the gene ends were 7 bases for V and 3 bases for J; bases not matched to a gene: 4. The CDR3 is 15 residues long. The CDR3 region is CASNQLAGGYNEQFF. CDR3 coding DNA: TGTGCCAGCAATCAACTAGCGGGGGGCTACAATGAGCAGTTCTTC.

This clonotype was counted between two and nine times. The chain links TRBV29-1 to TRBJ1-1; D perhaps matches TRBD1 (6 bases). The CDR3 sequence is 14 residues long. Germline CDR1 SQVTM, CDR2 ANQGSEA. The germline V and J ends were trimmed by 6 bases and 0 bases, with 14 bases remaining between them. DNA of the CDR3: TGCAGCGTAGACCCGACAGGTATGAACACTGAAGCTTTCTTT. Residues: CSVDPTGMNTEAFF.

This clonotype was picked up many times. V gene TRBV12-3 or TRBV12-4 combines with J gene TRBJ1-4; tentative D call: TRBD1 (5 bases). CDR3 length: 16 amino acids. V lost 3 bases, J lost 0 bases, and 11 bases lay in between. CDR3 region: CASSFGMTATNEKLFF. CDR3 in DNA: TGTGCCAGCAGTTTTGGGATGACAGCAACTAATGAAAAACTGTTTTTT.

This clonotype was counted ten times or more. The chain recombines TRBV7-2 with TRBJ2-1; maybe TRBD1 (5 bases). Germline V gene lookup returns CDR1 SGHTA and CDR2 FQGNSA. The CDR3 is made up of 16 amino acids. Trimming pared 1 base from V and 3 bases from J, leaving 13 bases between. The CDR3 region is CASSLVPDRSYNEQFF. The CDR3 DNA follows: TGTGCCAGCAGCTTAGTACCTGACAGAAGCTACAATGAGCAGTTCTTC.

In this sample, this clonotype turned up a few times. The DNA for the CDR3 is TGCAGTGCTAGTCCCGTCCAAAAGCACTATGGCTACACCTTC. Encoded protein: CSASPVQKHYGYTF. V usage is TRBV20-1 and J usage is TRBJ1-2, with D uncertain. CDR1 and CDR2 (germline): DFQATT, SNEGSKA (reference sequence). With 3 bases removed from V and 3 bases from J, the gap between germline ends came to 14 bases. The CDR3 is 14 residues long.

Details on this clonotype: A much larger clone differs by one base, so this may be a read error. J is TRBJ2-7 and V is TRBV7-3, with D tentatively TRBD1 or TRBD2 (6 bases each). The CDR3 runs to 15 residues. Trimming took off 5 bases at V and 6 bases at J, with 20 bases between the two ends. Germline V lookup: CDR1 SGHTA, CDR2 FQGTGA. For the CDR3, the DNA is TGTGCCAGCAGCGCGGGAACAGGGAAAGCCTTCGAGCAGTACGTC. Residues: CASSAGTGKAFEQYV.

This clonotype came up many times. Here the CDR3 reads CASRRLAGGGGGQYF. CDR3 DNA: TGTGCCAGCAGACGACTAGCGGGAGGAGGAGGCGGGCAGTATTTT. V usage is TRBV7-9 and J usage is TRBJ2-3; 13 bases fit TRBD2. There are 15 residues in the CDR3. CDR1 and CDR2 from the germline V gene are SEHNR and FQNEAQ (reference sequence). V was clipped by 6 bases and J by 11 bases; unmatched bases: 11.

The chain has TRBV9 and TRBJ2-1, with D unresolved. Germline V gene data show CDR1 as SGDLS and CDR2 as YYNGEE. This CDR3 contains 15 residues. The V end lost 3 bases, the J end lost 0 bases, and 10 bases lay between the germline ends. The CDR3 nucleotides read TGTGCCAGCAGCGCGGACGGTAGCTCCTACAATGAGCAGTTCTTC. Amino acid sequence: CASSADGSSYNEQFF. The complete variable domain, with remaining parts taken from reference TRBV9 and TRBJ2-1, reads DSGVTQTPKHLITATGQRVTLRCSPRSGDLSVYWYQQSLDQGLQFLIQYYNGEERAKGNILERFSAQQFPDLHSELNLSSLELGDSALYFCASSADGSSYNEQFFGPGTRLTVL.

The J gene is TRBJ2-3, the V gene TRBV19; D might be TRBD2 (5 bases). V lost 5 bases and J 0 bases, leaving 18 bases between the germline ends. Per germline, CDR1 LNHDA and CDR2 SQIVND (reference sequence). CDR3 length: 17 amino acids. CDR3 region: CASSGVERMISTDTQYF. The DNA for the CDR3 is TGTGCCAGTAGTGGGGTGGAGCGGATGATTAGCACAGATACGCAGTATTTT.

The sample holds many counts of this clonotype. Here the CDR3 DNA reads TGCAGTGTATATGGGACTAGCGTTAGCTCCTACAATGAGCAGTTCTTC. Translation gives CSVYGTSVSSYNEQFF. This chain connects TRBV20-1 to TRBJ2-1, with TRBD2 matching over 10 bases. The CDR3 sequence is 16 residues long. With 7 bases clipped from V and 0 bases from J, the junction kept 9 bases outside the gene matches. In germline, CDR1 is DFQATT, CDR2 SNEGSKA (reference sequence).

This clonotype has at least ten counts. V usage is TRBV5-1 and J usage is TRBJ2-2, with 8 nucleotides matching TRBD2. The germline CDR1 and CDR2 sequences are SGHRS and YFSETQ. V shed 0 bases, J shed 6 bases, and the junction held 7 bases outside the gene matches. There are 16 residues in the CDR3. The DNA for the CDR3 is TGCGCCAGCAGCTTGGACGGGAGGGCCGATCCCGGGGAGCTGTTTTTT. Amino acid sequence: CASSLDGRADPGELFF.

This clonotype was seen repeatedly, ten times or more. The chain links TRBV12-5 to TRBJ1-5; 7 bases line up with TRBD1. The CDR3 contains 15 residues. Germline V CDR1 and CDR2: LGHNT, FRNRAP. V lost 8 bases to trimming and J lost 2 bases; unmatched junction nucleotides: 9. The CDR3 here is CASWDDRDGNQPQHF. CDR3 coding DNA: TGTGCTAGTTGGGACGACAGGGACGGCAATCAGCCCCAGCATTTT. Drawing the rest from reference TRBV12-5 and TRBJ1-5, the complete variable domain is DARVTQTPRHKVTEMGQEVTMRCQPILGHNTVFWYRQTMMQGLELLAYFRNRAPLDDSGMPKDRFSAEMPDATLATLKIQPSEPRDSAVYFCASWDDRDGNQPQHFGDGTRLSIL.

This clonotype was detected ten times or more. V gene TRBV7-6 combines with J gene TRBJ2-5; TRBD2 aligns across 12 bases. CDR1 and CDR2 (germline): SGHVS, FNYEAQ. The ends lost 3 bases at V and 5 bases at J; junction bases unmatched: 7. This CDR3 has 16 amino acids. The CDR3 DNA follows: TGTGCCAGCAGCTTCGGCCTAGCGGGGGGGCTCGAGACCCAGTACTTC. Translating it yields CASSFGLAGGLETQYF.

This chain links TRBV27 with TRBJ2-7, with D tentatively TRBD1 (5 bases). The CDR3 totals 13 residues. CDR1 and CDR2 from the germline V gene are MNHEY and SMNVEV (reference sequence). Trimming shortened V by 0 bases and J by 2 bases, and 5 bases separated the two germline ends. The CDR3 loop is CASSLSGPYEQYF. The CDR3 DNA reads TGTGCCAGCAGTTTATCGGGGCCCTACGAGCAGTACTTC.

The genes are TRBV2 and TRBJ2-1; the match to TRBD2 covers 7 bases. The J segment lost 9 bases and the V segment lost 7 bases, leaving 12 bases of the junction unmatched. This CDR3 spans 14 amino acids. Germline-derived CDR1 and CDR2 are SNHLY and FYNNEI. The CDR3 nucleotides read TGTGCCAGCAATCCTGGGAGGGCCTACGGTGAGCAGTTCTTC. Translating it yields CASNPGRAYGEQFF.

In its sample, this clonotype was seen many times. J is TRBJ1-3 and V is TRBV11-3; possible D gene TRBD1, 5 bases. The V end lost 3 bases, the J end lost 0 bases, and 9 bases lay between the germline ends. Germline V gene data show CDR1 as SGHNT and CDR2 as YENEEA. This CDR3 has 15 residues. CDR3 protein: CASSFLQGSGNTIYF. CDR3 bases: TGTGCCAGCAGCTTCCTCCAGGGCTCTGGAAACACCATATATTTT.

In this sample, this clonotype turned up many times. The genes are TRBV6-2 or TRBV6-3 and TRBJ2-7; 7 bases map to TRBD2. Germline trimming cut 2 bases from V and 2 bases from J; bases unmatched to any gene: 9. The CDR3 runs 16 residues. Germline CDR1 MNHEY, CDR2 SVGEGT. The CDR3 sequence is CASSYAAGSGAYEQYV. The CDR3 nucleotides are TGTGCCAGCAGTTACGCAGCGGGAAGTGGCGCCTACGAGCAGTACGTC.

This clonotype was picked up many times. The J gene is TRBJ2-1, the V gene TRBV12-3 or TRBV12-4, with TRBD2 matching over 8 bases. The length of the CDR3 is 15 residues. V lost 5 bases and J lost 2; bases outside the gene matches: 5. The CDR3 DNA sequence: TGTGCCAGCAGTGAGAGCGGGAGAGCCTACAATGAGCAGTTCTTC. Translating it yields CASSESGRAYNEQFF.

The chain's CDR3 is CASSSGLYGSDNEQFF. The CDR3 DNA reads TGTGCCAGCAGCTCTGGCTTGTACGGGTCCGACAATGAGCAGTTCTTC. The chain has TRBV5-4 and TRBJ2-1; no reliable D call. The CDR3 runs to 16 residues. Germline-derived CDR1 and CDR2 are SGHNT and YYREEE (reference sequence). V dropped 3 bases and J dropped 5 bases, with 18 bases sitting between them.

This clonotype has more than one count but fewer than ten. The genes are TRBV5-4 and TRBJ1-4; D is possibly TRBD1 (5 bases). The CDR3 is made up of 14 amino acids. Germline values: CDR1 SGHNT, CDR2 YYREEE (reference sequence). V dropped 3 bases and J dropped 6 bases, with 12 bases sitting between them. In DNA form, the CDR3 reads TGTGCCAGCAGCTCGGAAGACAGTTATGAAAAACTGTTTTTT. It encodes CASSSEDSYEKLFF.